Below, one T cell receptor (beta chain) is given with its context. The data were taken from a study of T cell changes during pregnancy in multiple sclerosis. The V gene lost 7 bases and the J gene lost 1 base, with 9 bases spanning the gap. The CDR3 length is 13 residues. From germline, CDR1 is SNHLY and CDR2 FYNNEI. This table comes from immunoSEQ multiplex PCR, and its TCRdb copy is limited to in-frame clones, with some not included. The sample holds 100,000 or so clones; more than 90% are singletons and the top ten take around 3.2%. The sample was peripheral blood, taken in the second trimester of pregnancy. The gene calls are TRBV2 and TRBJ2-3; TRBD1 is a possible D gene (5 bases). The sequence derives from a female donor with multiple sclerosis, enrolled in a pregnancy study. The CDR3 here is CASIRVGTDTQYF. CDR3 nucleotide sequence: TGTGCCAGCATCAGGGTTGGCACAGATACGCAGTATTTT.